This T cell receptor beta chain stems from a study of blood T cells in healthy people across ages. Study-wide findings and caveats: Both higher diversity and more naive CD4+ cells marked long-lived donors when set against aged donors.

V dropped 3 bases and J dropped 6 bases, with 11 bases sitting between them. The CDR3 spans 13 residues. Germline CDR1 and CDR2: LGHDT and YNNKEL (reference sequence). A second PCR of about 7 to 12 cycles used a sample-barcoded 5' primer and a J-beta primer mix. With 12 random nucleotides, a template-switch adaptor tagged each individual cDNA molecule. CDR3-containing paired-end reads numbering at least 2.5 million came from each sample. MiXCR, run by TCRdb on the 5' RACE reads, gives a single entry per CDR3 protein. The data show 1.8 million or so distinct CDR3 sequences, roughly two fifths seen once. Regarding this clonotype: Its cognate antigen is unknown.

The source is a human donor in good health. The sequencing sample was made of blood. The V and J genes are TRBV3-1 and TRBJ1-2; D not certain. The CDR3 protein is CASSQGWYDGYTF. In DNA form, the CDR3 reads TGTGCCAGCAGCCAGGGTTGGTATGATGGCTACACCTTC. Full variable domain (missing parts from reference TRBV3-1 and TRBJ1-2): DTAVSQTPKYLVTQMGNDKSIKCEQNLGHDTMYWYKQDSKKFLKIMFSYNNKELIINETVPNRFSPKSPDKAHLNLHINSLELGDSAVYFCASSQGWYDGYTFGSGTRLTVV.